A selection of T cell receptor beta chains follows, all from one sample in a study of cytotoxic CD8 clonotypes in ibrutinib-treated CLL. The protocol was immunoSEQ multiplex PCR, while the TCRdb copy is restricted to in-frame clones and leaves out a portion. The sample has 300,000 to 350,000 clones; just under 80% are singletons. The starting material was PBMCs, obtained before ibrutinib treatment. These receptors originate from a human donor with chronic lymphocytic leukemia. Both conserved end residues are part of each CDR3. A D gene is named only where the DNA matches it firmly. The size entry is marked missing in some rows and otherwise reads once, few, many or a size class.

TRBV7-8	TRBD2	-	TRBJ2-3	TGTGCCAGCAGCTTAAGATCCGGGAGGGCGGTCACAGATACGCAGTATTTT	CASSLRSGRAVTDTQYF
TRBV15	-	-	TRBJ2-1	TGTGCCACCAGCAGAGATTGGGCGGCGGCCTACAATGAGCAGTTCTTC	CATSRDWAAAYNEQFF
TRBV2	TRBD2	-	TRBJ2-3	TGTGCCAGCGCCGACAGGACTAGCGGGGTGTTCCCAAGCACAGATACGCAGTATTTT	CASADRTSGVFPSTDTQYF
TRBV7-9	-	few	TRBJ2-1	TGTGCCAGCAGCTTATTGCGGGATGTTGAGCAGTTCTTC	CASSLLRDVEQFF
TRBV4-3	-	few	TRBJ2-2	TGCGCCAGCAGCCAACTGTCCACCGGGGAGCTGTTTTTT	CASSQLSTGELFF
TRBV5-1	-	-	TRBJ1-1	TGCGCCAGCAGCTTTCGGGCTTCGAACACTGAAGCTTTCTTT	CASSFRASNTEAFF
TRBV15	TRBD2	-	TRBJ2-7	TGTGCCACCAGCAGAGAAGTCAGCGGGAGGTACGACTTC	CATSREVSGRYDF
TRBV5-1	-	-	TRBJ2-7	TGCGCCAGCAGCTTGACGGCGGAATACGCCTACGAGCAGTACTTC	CASSLTAEYAYEQYF
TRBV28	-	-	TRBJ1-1	TGTGCCAGCAGTTTATATACAGGGAGGATTGAAGCTTTCTTT	CASSLYTGRIEAFF
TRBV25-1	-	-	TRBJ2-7	TGTGCCAGCAGCTACACGGAAGCAACCTACGAGCAGTACTTC	CASSYTEATYEQYF
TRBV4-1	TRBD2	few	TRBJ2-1	TGCGCCAGCAGCCAAGGTCTTGGGACTAGCGAACATGAGCAGTTCTTC	CASSQGLGTSEHEQFF
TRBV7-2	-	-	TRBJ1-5	TGTGCCAGCAGCCTTTCGGGGGCGAGGAATCAGCCCCAGCATTTT	CASSLSGARNQPQHF
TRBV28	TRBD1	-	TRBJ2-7	TGTGCCAGCAGTAACCACGGGACAGGGGGCTACGAGCAGTACTTC	CASSNHGTGGYEQYF
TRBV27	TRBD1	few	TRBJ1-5	TGTGCCAGCAGTTCGGGGACAGGGTCGCCCGTTGGGCCCCAGCATTTT	CASSSGTGSPVGPQHF
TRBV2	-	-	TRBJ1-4	TGTGCCAGCAGCCGGGGTGGGGGTCTGGTTGAAAAACTGTTTTTT	CASSRGGGLVEKLFF
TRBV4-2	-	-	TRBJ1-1	TGTGCCAGCAGCCAAGAGGGCGGTTTGACCTCGAACACTGAAGCTTTCTTT	CASSQEGGLTSNTEAFF
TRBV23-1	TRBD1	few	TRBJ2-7	TGCGCCAGCAGTCAAAAGGACAGGGCCTACGAGCAGTACTTC	CASSQKDRAYEQYF
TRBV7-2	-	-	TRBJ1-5	TGTGCCAGCAGCTTGGAGGGGGGGCGGCCCCAGCATTTT	CASSLEGGRPQHF
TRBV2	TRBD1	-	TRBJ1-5	TGTGCCAGCAGGCCGGGACAGGCCTTCCTCGGCCAGCATTTT	CASRPGQAFLGQHF
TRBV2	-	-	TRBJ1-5	TGTGCCAGCAGTCGAGACAAGTATAGCAATCAGCCCCAGCATTTT	CASSRDKYSNQPQHF
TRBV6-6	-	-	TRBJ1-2	TGTGCCAGCAGTTACGGCCCCAGGGTAAACTATGGCTACACCTTC	CASSYGPRVNYGYTF
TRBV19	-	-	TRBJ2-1	TGTGCCAGTAGTTGGGATGGGTTGGGATACAATGAGCAGTTCTTC	CASSWDGLGYNEQFF
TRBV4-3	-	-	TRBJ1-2	TGCGCCAGCAGCCAGGATACTACAGGACCCGCTAACTATGGCTACACCTTC	CASSQDTTGPANYGYTF
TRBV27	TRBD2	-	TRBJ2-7	TGTGCCAGCATCCCAAATAGCGGGGGTTTGGAGCAGTACTTC	CASIPNSGGLEQYF
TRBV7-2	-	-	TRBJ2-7	TGTGCCAGCAGCCCCGGCTGGACATCCTACGAGCAGTACTTC	CASSPGWTSYEQYF
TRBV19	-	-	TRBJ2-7	TGTGCCAGTAGTATTGGGGGCTTCTACGAGCAGTACTTC	CASSIGGFYEQYF
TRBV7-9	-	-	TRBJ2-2	TGTGCCAGCAGCTTAGACAGGGTTGTAACCGGGGAGCTGTTTTTT	CASSLDRVVTGELFF
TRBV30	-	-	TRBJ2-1	TGTGCCTGGAGGAGGCAACTGGGGTACAATGAGCAGTTCTTC	CAWRRQLGYNEQFF
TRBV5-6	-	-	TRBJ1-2	TGTGCCAGCAGCCCGGGACGGCCTAACTATGGCTACACCTTC	CASSPGRPNYGYTF
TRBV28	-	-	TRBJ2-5	TGTGCCAGCAGTTTACAGCCCTACCAAGAGACCCAGTACTTC	CASSLQPYQETQYF
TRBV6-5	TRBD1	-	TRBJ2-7	TGTGCCAGCAGTTACTATGGGGACAGGGGCTACGAGCAGTACTTC	CASSYYGDRGYEQYF